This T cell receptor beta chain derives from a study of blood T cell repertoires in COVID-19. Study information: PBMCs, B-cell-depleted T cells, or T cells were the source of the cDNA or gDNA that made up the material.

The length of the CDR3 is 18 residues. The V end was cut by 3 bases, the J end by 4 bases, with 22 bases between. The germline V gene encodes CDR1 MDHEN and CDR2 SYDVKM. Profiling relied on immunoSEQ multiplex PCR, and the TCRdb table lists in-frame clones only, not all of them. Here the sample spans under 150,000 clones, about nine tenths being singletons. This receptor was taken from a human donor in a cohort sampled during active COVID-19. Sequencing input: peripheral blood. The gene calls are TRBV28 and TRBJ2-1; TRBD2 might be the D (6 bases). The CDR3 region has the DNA TGTGCCAGCAGTTTTTCGGCGGGGCGAGAACTCTCTTACAATGAGCAGTTCTTC. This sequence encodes CASSFSAGRELSYNEQFF. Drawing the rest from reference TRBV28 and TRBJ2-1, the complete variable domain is DVKVTQSSRYLVKRTGEKVFLECVQDMDHENMFWYRQDPGLGLRLIYFSYDVKMKEKGDIPEGYSVSREKKERFSLILESASTNQTSMYLCASSFSAGRELSYNEQFFGPGTRLTVL.